These 18 T cell receptor beta chains were all obtained from the same sample, sequenced in a study of human T cells and chemical hapten exposure. TCRdb passed the RACE reads through MiXCR, listing each CDR3 protein once. The profile covers about 76,000 distinct CDR3 sequences, with roughly 13% appearing a single time and approximately 6% taken by the ten largest. Noted time point: patch test 3, about 24 weeks after DPC sensitization. Noted treatment: therapeutic diphenylcyclopropenone sensitization with weekly scalp DPC. Sequences were derived from whole blood, sampled in connection with sensitization to the hapten diphenylcyclopropenone (DPC). All receptors derive from a woman in her forties or fifties with alopecia areata. Some clones in this sample may be carry-over from other donors' samples.

The rearrangement uses TRBV7-2 and TRBJ2-1; no clear D gene. The CDR3 is 15 residues long. Germline-derived CDR1 and CDR2 are SGHTA and FQGNSA. V lost 2 bases to trimming and J lost 5 bases, with 13 bases between them. This CDR3 reads CASSLSLGRDNEQFF. The CDR3 DNA is TGTGCCAGCAGCTTAAGCCTAGGACGAGACAATGAGCAGTTCTTC. The variable domain in full, completed from reference TRBV7-2 and TRBJ2-1, reads GAGVSQSPSNKVTEKGKDVELRCDPISGHTALYWYRQSLGQGLEFLIYFQGNSAPDKSGLPSDRFSAERTGGSVSTLTIQRTQQEDSAVYLCASSLSLGRDNEQFFGPGTRLTVL.

This clonotype was picked up many times. The gene calls are TRBV18 and TRBJ1-1; TRBD1 matches at 7 bases. Trimming cost V 2 bases and J 5 bases; bases outside gene matches: 2. CDR1 and CDR2 from the germline V gene are KGHSH and LQKENI. This CDR3 has 13 amino acids. Written as DNA, the CDR3 is TGTGCCAGCTCACCATCAGGGGGAACTGAAGCTTTCTTT. This codes for CASSPSGGTEAFF.

This clonotype was seen a handful of times. This chain joins TRBV3-1 and TRBJ1-1, with D unresolved. Trimming cost V 2 bases and J 1 base, with 8 bases left between them. The germline V gene encodes CDR1 LGHDT and CDR2 YNNKEL (reference sequence). The CDR3 extends over 14 amino acids. CDR3 amino acids: CASSQSLRNTEAFF. The CDR3 region has the DNA TGTGCCAGCAGCCAATCCCTGCGGAACACTGAAGCTTTCTTT.

This clonotype was counted many times. V gene TRBV25-1 combines with J gene TRBJ1-2; TRBD1 matches at 10 bases. Germline V gives CDR1 MGHDK, CDR2 SYGVNS. This CDR3 spans 14 amino acids. V lost 4 bases to trimming and J lost 4 bases; unmatched junction nucleotides: 3. CDR3 protein: CASSGGTGVYGYTF. The DNA for the CDR3 is TGTGCCAGCAGTGGTGGGACAGGGGTCTATGGCTACACCTTC.

This clonotype has just a few counts. As DNA, the CDR3 is TGCAGCTTTCATGGGGGGGGAAATTCACCCCTCCACTTT. Residues: CSFHGGGNSPLHF. This sequence joins TRBV20-1 and TRBJ1-6, with D perhaps TRBD1 (5 bases). The CDR3 consists of 13 residues. Germline V CDR1 and CDR2: DFQATT, SNEGSKA (reference sequence).

This clonotype showed up many times. V usage is TRBV5-1 and J usage is TRBJ1-1; D not certain. The V end lost 9 bases, the J end lost 3 bases, and 15 bases lay between the germline ends. The length of the CDR3 is 13 residues. Germline V lookup: CDR1 SGHRS, CDR2 YFSETQ. CDR3 protein: CAKLIDGDTEAFF. CDR3 DNA sequence: TGCGCCAAGTTAATTGATGGCGACACTGAAGCTTTCTTT. The whole variable domain, remainder taken from reference TRBV5-1 and TRBJ1-1, is KAGVTQTPRYLIKTRGQQVTLSCSPISGHRSVSWYQQTPGQGLQFLFEYFSETQRNKGNFPGRFSGRQFSNSRSEMNVSTLELGDSALYLCAKLIDGDTEAFFGQGTRLTVV.

The rearrangement links TRBV18 to TRBJ2-7; a weak D match, TRBD1 (6 bases). Germline loops: CDR1 KGHSH, CDR2 LQKENI. The CDR3 runs 16 residues. The ends were cut back, 3 bases at V and 3 bases at J, with 18 bases in the middle. CDR3 DNA: TGTGCCAGCTCACCCGGTTTACAGGGTGCAGGCTACGAGCAGTACTTC. Translated: CASSPGLQGAGYEQYF.

V is TRBV11-3 and J is TRBJ2-4; tentative D call: TRBD2 (5 bases). The germline V gene encodes CDR1 SGHNT and CDR2 YENEEA. V shed 0 bases and J shed 2 bases, with 14 bases lying between them. The CDR3 is 17 amino acids. The CDR3 sequence: CASSLDPSLTPKNIQYF. DNA for the CDR3: TGTGCCAGCAGCTTAGACCCTAGCCTAACACCCAAAAACATTCAGTACTTC.

About this clonotype itself: A read error may explain this, as a much larger clone is one base away. The genes are TRBV7-9 and TRBJ1-1; 7 nucleotides align to TRBD1. CDR1 is SEHNR, CDR2 FQNEAQ, per germline (reference sequence). V lost 5 bases and J lost 4; bases outside the gene matches: 7. This CDR3 has 14 residues. CDR3 residues: CASSSQTGTTEAFF. CDR3 nucleotide sequence: TGTGCCAGCAGCAGCCAGACAGGGACCACTGAAGCTTTCTTT. Together with reference TRBV7-9 and TRBJ1-1, the CDR3 gives the full variable domain: DTGVSQNPRHKITKRGQNVTFRCDPISEHNRLYWYRQTLGQGPEFLTYFQNEAQLEKSRLLSDRFSAERPKGSFSTLEIQRTEQGDSAMYLCASSSQTGTTEAFFGQGTRLTVV.

This clonotype was detected a few times. The chain carries TRBV29-1 and TRBJ1-1; 9 nucleotides match TRBD1. This CDR3 contains 15 residues. Trimming cost V 4 bases and J 4 bases; bases outside gene matches: 10. Per the germline V gene, CDR1 is SQVTM and CDR2 is ANQGSEA. The CDR3 loop reads CSVAPPGQGFTEAFF. The DNA of the CDR3 is TGCAGCGTTGCCCCCCCGGGACAGGGATTCACTGAAGCTTTCTTT.

The V call is TRBV10-2, the J call TRBJ1-1; possibly TRBD1 for D (5 bases). The V gene's germline CDR1 is WSHSY and CDR2 SAAADI. The V end was cut by 2 bases, the J end by 0 bases, with 10 bases between. This CDR3 is built from 15 residues. CDR3 nucleotides: TGCGCCAGCAGTGAGATTAAGGGGATGAACACTGAAGCTTTCTTT. Translating gives CASSEIKGMNTEAFF.

The chain has TRBV9 and TRBJ1-1; TRBD1 might be the D (5 bases). CDR1 and CDR2 (germline): SGDLS, YYNGEE. The CDR3 is 15 residues long. V shed 4 bases and J shed 2 bases, with 15 bases lying between them. The CDR3 loop reads CASSPGPGGNTEAFF. The CDR3 DNA is TGTGCCAGCAGCCCGGGACCGGGGGGAAACACTGAAGCTTTCTTT.

This clonotype was detected a few times. The chain is built from TRBV3-1 and TRBJ2-5; tentative D call: TRBD1 (6 bases). The CDR3 has 14 amino acids. Trimming shortened V by 1 base and J by 5 bases, and 11 bases separated the two germline ends. Germline assignment: CDR1 LGHDT and CDR2 YNNKEL (reference sequence). The CDR3 DNA reads as TGTGCCAGCAGCCAAGGTCACAGGGCTGAGACCCAGTACTTC. The encoded protein is CASSQGHRAETQYF.

This clonotype was detected a few times. The gene calls are TRBV20-1 and TRBJ1-6; 8 bases line up with TRBD1. The CDR3 has 12 amino acids. Germline V CDR1 and CDR2: DFQATT, SNEGSKA (reference sequence). The V gene end was trimmed by 6 bases and the J gene end by 10 bases; junction bases not matched to a gene: 5. The CDR3 nucleotides read TGCAGTGCAACACAGGGGGGATCACCCCTCCACTTT. Residues: CSATQGGSPLHF.

The chain joins TRBV7-9 to TRBJ2-5; no firm D call. CDR1 and CDR2 (germline): SEHNR, FQNEAQ (reference sequence). Between the trimmed V and J ends, which lost 4 bases and 4 bases, there was a span of 13 bases. CDR3 length: 14 residues. The CDR3 protein is CASSSPTGPETQYF. The CDR3 bases are TGTGCCAGCAGCTCCCCGACGGGTCCAGAGACCCAGTACTTC.

In DNA form, the CDR3 reads TGTGCCAGCAGTTACATAGATATAACACAGCCCCAGCATTTT. The encoded protein is CASSYIDITQPQHF. The chain combines TRBV6-6 with TRBJ1-5; D call uncertain. The CDR3 runs to 14 residues. The V gene's germline CDR1 is MNHNY and CDR2 SVGAGI (reference sequence). V was shortened by 2 bases and J by 7 bases, with 12 bases between the two germline ends.

This clonotype came up a few times. The genes are TRBV2 and TRBJ2-1; 8 bases map to TRBD2. CDR1 SNHLY and CDR2 FYNNEI come from the germline V gene. V lost 4 bases to trimming and J lost 5 bases; unmatched junction nucleotides: 7. This CDR3 has 15 residues. CDR3 region: CASSVRTSGNNEQFF. The CDR3 bases are TGTGCCAGCAGTGTTCGAACTAGCGGAAACAATGAGCAGTTCTTC.

This clonotype was found many times. The J gene is TRBJ1-4, the V gene TRBV19; D possibly corresponds to TRBD1 (6 bases). Germline V lookup: CDR1 LNHDA, CDR2 SQIVND (reference sequence). The CDR3 has 14 residues. Trimming left V 5 bases short and J 6 bases short, with 13 bases between. The CDR3 nucleotides are TGTGCCAGTAGTCATACAGGGAGCTATGAAAAACTGTTTTTT. Translation: CASSHTGSYEKLFF.